The next 3 T cell receptor beta chains were all read from a single sample in a study of T cell repertoires in cytomegalovirus infection (dated by TCRdb to between 2019 and 2020). Sequencing was performed on an Illumina HiSeq 1500. TCRdb handled the public reads itself, with Q25 trimming in fastp and clone calling in MiXCR, and kept productive beta chains. Each CDR3 protein appears once, grouped with its most common genes and DNA. This sample has 740,000 or so distinct CDR3 sequences in its table, and roughly 36% of those were observed once. Jointly, the top ten make up 2.8% of the sample. The sequencing input was PBMCs. The receptors were sampled from a human donor in good health (CMV status not recorded). Some clones in this sample may be carry-over from other donors' samples.

This clonotype was seen more than once but under ten times. V and J are TRBV6-6 and TRBJ2-5; no reliable D call. This CDR3 region has 14 residues. Germline V gives CDR1 MNHNY, CDR2 SVGAGI (reference sequence). Trimming pared 2 bases from V and 2 bases from J, leaving 9 bases between. CDR3 bases: TGTGCCAGCAGTTACATCCAAGAACAAGAGACCCAGTACTTC. This gives the protein CASSYIQEQETQYF.

As concerns this clonotype: This could be a read error, since a much larger clone is one nucleotide away. The chain employs TRBV7-6 and TRBJ1-1, with D perhaps TRBD1 (6 bases). Germline CDR1 and CDR2: SGHVS and FNYEAQ. This CDR3 is 13 amino acids long. The CDR3 reads CASSHRANTDAFF. The CDR3 coding sequence is TGTGCCAGCAGTCACAGGGCGAACACTGACGCTTTCTTT.

Turning to this clonotype: One end of the junction is discordant with germline, which a read error may explain. The chain employs TRBV28 and TRBJ2-6; TRBD1 agrees at 7 bases. The CDR3 contains 18 residues. Germline V gives CDR1 MDHEN, CDR2 SYDVKM. Here the CDR3 reads CASSEGTDQLLGANVLPF. CDR3 coding DNA: TGTGCCAGCAGCGAAGGGACAGACCAGCTCCTCGGGGCCAACGTCCTGCCTTTC.